The present TCR beta chain was sequenced within a study of T cell responses to AZD1222 COVID-19 vaccine listed by TCRdb under 2021. Some background on the complete study: AZD1222 recipients given second doses at about 4 weeks or at about 12 weeks were pooled, since spike-specific TCR depth and breadth were not found to differ between the two schedules. A total of over 230 trial participants underwent TCR sequencing, of whom about 200 had received two doses of AZD1222 and roughly 26 had received two doses of the MenACWY control vaccine. Enrollment into the trials was organized by age into subgroups of 18-55, 56-69 and 70-plus years, and those subgroups contained roughly 160, 29 and 62 TCR-sequenced participants, respectively. General findings and caveats noted by the study authors: Conclusions about previously exposed vaccinees were limited because only six AZD1222 recipients were SARS-CoV-2 seropositive at baseline. After two AZD1222 doses, spike-specific TCR breadth and depth were significantly higher than at day 0 and than in MenACWY recipients. Because no samples from the day 14 peak response were available, repertoires could be characterized only after the peak T cell response. Reportedly, almost half of the unique spike-specific TCRs recognized epitopes lying outside the regions that are mutated in the B.1.351 and B.1.1.7 variants. The 56-69-year group was small, and its depth increase did not reach significance, likely because of low power. The vaccine-associated CD4 TCRs covered the entire spike protein, and the dominant responses fell in regions 160-218 and 743-854. Participants were mostly white British and included more females than males, and it was suggested by the authors that clonal diversity may have been underestimated.

This specimen's time point label, per the study, means: baseline before first vaccination. The vaccinee samples were drawn from two UK trials, COV001 and COV002, one of which was a single-blind randomized controlled phase 2/3 trial testing AZD1222 (ChAdOx1 nCoV-19) in healthy adults. For TCRbeta chain sequencing, PBMC samples from trial participants were taken at day 0 and at day 28 after the second dose. This clone was seen only once. Its binding antigen is unknown. Nothing much larger sits one base from this clone, and base qualities are not available. The CDR3 regions of human TCRbeta chains were analyzed by immunosequencing. In the original analysis: Repertoire TCRs were matched against a reference library of SARS-CoV-2-specific TCRs generated with the MIRA antigen-specificity platform. Breadth was defined as the fraction of unique TCRs that were SARS-CoV-2-associated, and depth was defined as the fraction of total T cells that were SARS-CoV-2-associated. Using the MIRA data, every spike-specific TCR was mapped to the spike region that the TCR reacted to and assigned to either a CD4 or a CD8 class. Log10-transformed breadth and depth values were compared by one-way ANOVA with Sidak's multiple comparisons tests. TCRdb provides this immuneACCESS table in a form limited to in-frame rearrangements. Some clones are lacking; in checked studies, under half of them reflect an unresolved V gene, and why the rest are absent is not known. The V and J calls and the clone size are those of that table, but D and trimming were determined from the DNA. Here the sample has roughly 120,000 clones; approximately 83% occur a single time. The top ten constitute approximately 1.5% of the sample.

The germline V gene sets CDR1 to WSHSY and CDR2 to SAAADI. The CDR3 measures 14 amino acids from cysteine to phenylalanine. Left in the record is the CDR3 DNA by itself, 42 bases read in frame from the first base. Relative to germline, V is 3 bases shorter and J is 7 bases shorter, with 15 bases between their ends. The sequence links TRBV10-2 to TRBJ1-1; TRBD1 is perhaps the D gene, given 5 matching bases. The clonotype was recovered from an adult in good health. This specimen was peripheral blood, taken on day 0 of AZD1222 vaccination. The bases read TGCGCCAGCAGTGACCAGGGACGGGGCGGTGAAGCTTTCTTT. Protein translation: CASSDQGRGGEAFF.